This TCR beta chain came from a study of blood T cells in healthy people across ages. A sample-barcoded 5' primer and a J-beta primer mix were used in a second PCR of roughly 7 to 11 cycles. Every sample gave at least 3 million paired-end reads containing CDR3. TCRdb analysed the 5' RACE reads with MiXCR anew, one entry per CDR3 protein. This sample has about 1.8 million distinct CDR3 sequences; about 50% occur once, and the top ten carry roughly 2%. The specimen sequenced was blood. The sequence came from a woman aged 40 to 50 in good health.

This CDR3 is CASSLGARVGKDTQYF. Written as DNA, the CDR3 is TGTGCCAGCAGTTTAGGGGCACGGGTTGGTAAGGATACGCAGTATTTT. The chain couples TRBV12-3 or TRBV12-4 to TRBJ2-3; D is ambiguous. This CDR3 has 16 amino acids. Trimming pared 1 base from V and 6 bases from J, leaving 17 bases between.